One T cell receptor beta chain is described in this entry. A junction boundary mismatches the germline segment, possibly from a read error. The entry originates in a study of OX40 agonist ivuxolimab in advanced cancers. The CDR3 totals 14 residues. Germline CDR1 reads SGDLS; CDR2 reads YYNGEE. Profiled with immunoSEQ multiplex PCR; TCRdb holds only in-frame clones, not every one. The top ten clones hold 0.4% to 0.65% of a sample with over 70,000 clones, 85% to 90% of them seen once. Anyone with autoimmune disease history or systemic immunosuppression was excluded. This receptor was taken from an adult with an advanced solid tumor such as melanoma, head and neck, liver or kidney cancer. V is TRBV9 and J is TRBJ2-5; TRBD2 matches at 7 bases. Source: CD4+ or CD8+ T cells sorted from blood, taken in a trial of the OX40 agonist ivuxolimab. In DNA, the CDR3 is TGTGCCAGCAGCGTGGGGGGGACTCAAGAGGCCCAGTACTTC. Translated: CASSVGGTQEAQYF.